Listed here are 14 T cell receptor beta chains from one sample, sequenced in a study of blood T cells in healthy people across ages. A J-beta primer mix and a sample-barcoded 5' primer were used in a second PCR of about 7 to 12 cycles. Each CDR3 protein gets one entry after TCRdb re-called the 5' RACE reads with MiXCR. The sample records roughly 730,000 distinct CDR3 sequences, roughly three fifths being singletons. Sequencing was carried out using blood. Every receptor here comes from a man between 40 and 49 years old in good health.

The V call is TRBV5-1, the J call TRBJ2-6; weak D call: TRBD1 (5 bases). The V and J ends lost 1 base and 0 bases respectively, with 11 bases between them. CDR1 and CDR2 from the germline V gene are SGHRS and YFSETQ. CDR3 length: 17 residues. The CDR3 bases are TGCGCCAGCAGCTTGATTCAGGGTTTCTCTGGGGCCAACGTCCTGACTTTC. Its translation is CASSLIQGFSGANVLTF.

This clonotype was recorded a few times. The V call is TRBV4-1, the J call TRBJ2-7, with 7 bases identical to TRBD1. Germline V CDR1 and CDR2: MGHRA, YSYEKL. This CDR3 spans 15 amino acids. The junction had 8 bases not matched to a gene; V was cut back by 4 bases and J by 2 bases. CDR3 in amino acids: CASSRIQGSTYEQYF. In DNA form, the CDR3 reads TGCGCCAGCAGCCGAATACAGGGGTCAACCTACGAGCAGTACTTC.

The rearrangement joins TRBV28 to TRBJ1-5; maybe TRBD1 (6 bases). Germline CDR1 and CDR2: MDHEN and SYDVKM. Trimming took 7 bases from V and 7 from J, leaving 20 bases between them. The CDR3 is 15 amino acids. As DNA, the CDR3 is TGTGCCAGCACCCCTCCCCCCAGGGGTGTACAGCCCCAGCATTTT. Translating it yields CASTPPPRGVQPQHF. Full variable domain (outside the CDR3, taken from reference TRBV28 and TRBJ1-5): DVKVTQSSRYLVKRTGEKVFLECVQDMDHENMFWYRQDPGLGLRLIYFSYDVKMKEKGDIPEGYSVSREKKERFSLILESASTNQTSMYLCASTPPPRGVQPQHFGDGTRLSIL.

V and J are TRBV12-3 or TRBV12-4 and TRBJ2-1; no firm D call. CDR3 length: 15 amino acids. Trimming took 3 bases from V and 5 from J, leaving 14 bases between them. CDR3 DNA sequence: TGTGCCAGCAGTTTTCGCCGCACTGCTAACAATGAGCAGTTCTTC. Protein: CASSFRRTANNEQFF.

Notes on this clonotype: The junction and the germline gene differ at one end; a read error may be behind it. The rearrangement links TRBV29-1 to TRBJ1-2; D possibly corresponds to TRBD1 (6 bases). This CDR3 comprises 14 residues. Germline CDR1 SQVTM, CDR2 ANQGSEA. Here the CDR3 reads CSAEPGASNYGYTF. CDR3 sequence (DNA): TGCAGCGCTGAACCAGGGGCATCTAACTATGGCTACACCTTC.

This chain connects TRBV11-3 to TRBJ2-3, with 7 bases matching TRBD1. CDR1 is SGHNT, CDR2 YENEEA, per germline. J gave up 4 bases and V 4 bases, and 8 bases lay outside the gene matches. The CDR3 spans 15 residues. In nucleotides, the CDR3 is TGTGCCAGCAGCTCCCGGGACAGACAACCAGATACGCAGTATTTT. The encoded protein is CASSSRDRQPDTQYF.

This chain links TRBV5-5 with TRBJ1-4; D remains ambiguous. Trimming cost V 9 bases and J 4 bases, with 16 bases left between them. This CDR3 has 14 residues. Germline V gene data show CDR1 as SGHKS and CDR2 as YYEKEE (reference sequence). CDR3 coding DNA: TGTGCCACCATAGGACGGTGGAGTAATGAAAAACTGTTTTTT. It encodes CATIGRWSNEKLFF.

This chain connects TRBV3-1 to TRBJ2-7, with D possibly being TRBD1 (5 bases). The CDR3 spans 12 residues. Germline CDR1 LGHDT, CDR2 YNNKEL (reference sequence). Trimming cost V 0 bases and J 7 bases, with 7 bases left between them. The DNA of the CDR3 is TGTGCCAGCAGCCAAGATTGGACAGAGCAGTACTTC. It codes for CASSQDWTEQYF.

In its sample, this clonotype was seen once. For the CDR3, the DNA is TGTGCCACCAGCAGCGACTATCGGGACGAAAACAATGAGCAGTTCTTC. Protein sequence: CATSSDYRDENNEQFF. The chain employs TRBV15 and TRBJ2-1; tentatively, D is TRBD1 or TRBD2 (5 bases each). CDR1 is LNHNV, CDR2 YYDKDF, per germline (reference sequence). Trimming removed 3 bases from V and 5 bases from J, with 17 bases in between. The CDR3 extends over 16 amino acids.

The chain has TRBV6-1 and TRBJ1-6, with TRBD1 as a possible D gene (5 bases). This CDR3 region has 16 residues. The germline gives CDR1 MNHNS, CDR2 SASEGT. Trimming removed 7 bases from V and 7 bases from J, with 20 bases in between. CDR3 amino acids: CASTTGAIASNSPLHF. The CDR3, as DNA: TGTGCCAGCACCACCGGGGCCATAGCCAGCAATTCACCCCTCCACTTT.

The chain joins TRBV24-1 to TRBJ1-6; no clear D. The V end lost 4 bases, the J end lost 10 bases, and 7 bases lay between the germline ends. The germline V gene has CDR1 KGHDR and CDR2 SFDVKD. The CDR3 loop spans 12 amino acids. The CDR3 sequence is CATSDYGSPLHF. CDR3 DNA: TGTGCCACCAGTGACTATGGATCACCCCTCCACTTT.

Remarks on this clonotype: This clone may be a read error of a much larger clone one base away. V usage is TRBV24-1 and J usage is TRBJ2-2, with 7 nucleotides matching TRBD2. The CDR3 has 15 amino acids. Per the germline V gene, CDR1 is KGHDR and CDR2 is SFDVKD. After removal of 5 bases from V and 6 bases from J, the junction contained 8 bases not matched to a gene. In DNA form, the CDR3 reads TGTGCCACCAGTGCGGGGGGAGCGGAACCCGGGGAGCTGTTTTTT. Translating gives CATSAGGAEPGELFF.

This rearrangement joins TRBV6-1 to TRBJ2-5; a weak D match, TRBD1 (6 bases). Between the trimmed V and J ends, which lost 3 bases and 2 bases, there was a span of 13 bases. The CDR3 covers 15 residues. Germline values: CDR1 MNHNS, CDR2 SASEGT. This chain's CDR3 is CASSESWGPQETQYF. Written as DNA, the CDR3 is TGTGCCAGCAGTGAGTCCTGGGGGCCTCAAGAGACCCAGTACTTC.

The chain carries TRBV4-1 and TRBJ2-4; 12 bases fit TRBD2. The DNA end favors TRBJ2-5, so the J call may be wrong. The CDR3 runs 16 residues. Looked up from germline, CDR1 is MGHRA and CDR2 is YSYEKL. DNA for the CDR3: TGCGCCAGCAGCCAAGTCGGACTAGCGGGATATGAGACCCAGTACTTC. Amino acid sequence: CASSQVGLAGYETQYF.